The 27 T cell receptor beta chains below were found in one sample sequenced in a study of post-analysis software for immune sequencing data. Antigen specificity for these receptors is unknown. Built from TCR beta cDNA, the libraries had unique molecular identifiers in them. Each CDR3 protein gets one entry after TCRdb re-called the PCR reads with MiXCR. The sample has hundreds of thousands of distinct CDR3 sequences; approximately 60% are singletons. Whole-study results and caveats: Four or five TRBV segments, including TRBV5-6, TRBV5-1 and TRBV20-1, were more frequent in patients than controls.

The sequenced sample consisted of blood. The receptor source for this set is a girl aged 2 to 9 with multiple sclerosis.

This clonotype was counted only a few times. The V call is TRBV29-1, the J call TRBJ2-4; a weak D match, TRBD2 (6 bases). There are 13 residues in the CDR3. Looked up from germline, CDR1 is SQVTM and CDR2 is ANQGSEA. Trimming took off 3 bases at V and 13 bases at J, with 19 bases between the two ends. The CDR3, as DNA: TGCAGCGTTGAGGGACTCCGGGCTAATGAGCAGTACTTC. It encodes CSVEGLRANEQYF. The complete variable domain, with remaining parts taken from reference TRBV29-1 and TRBJ2-4, reads SAVISQKPSRDICQRGTSLTIQCQVDSQVTMMFWYRQQPGQSLTLIATANQGSEATYESGFVIDKFPISRPNLTFSTLTVSNMSPEDSSIYLCSVEGLRANEQYFGAGTRLSVL.

This clonotype was recorded a few times. The chain joins TRBV19 to TRBJ2-5; possibly TRBD1 for D (5 bases). Trimming took off 6 bases at V and 3 bases at J, with 11 bases between the two ends. Germline V gene data show CDR1 as LNHDA and CDR2 as SQIVND (reference sequence). The CDR3 spans 13 residues. CDR3 DNA sequence: TGTGCCAGTAGCTCAGTAGGGGAAGAGACCCAGTACTTC. Amino acid sequence: CASSSVGEETQYF.

The chain couples TRBV20-1 to TRBJ2-1, with D possibly being TRBD1 (5 bases). Germline V lookup: CDR1 DFQATT, CDR2 SNEGSKA (reference sequence). Trimming shortened V by 6 bases and J by 7 bases, and 13 bases separated the two germline ends. The CDR3 runs to 12 residues. CDR3 residues: CSAENRQNEQFF. As DNA, the CDR3 is TGCAGTGCCGAGAACAGGCAGAATGAGCAGTTCTTC.

The chain carries TRBV29-1 and TRBJ2-3, with D perhaps matching TRBD1 (5 bases). The CDR3 consists of 11 residues. Looked up from germline, CDR1 is SQVTM and CDR2 is ANQGSEA. The V gene lost 5 bases and the J gene lost 10 bases, with 13 bases spanning the gap. CDR3 sequence: CSVFQGRAQYF. The CDR3 DNA is TGCAGCGTTTTCCAGGGAAGAGCGCAGTATTTT.

The chain has TRBV7-2 and TRBJ2-6; D is unresolved. Looked up from germline, CDR1 is SGHTA and CDR2 is FQGNSA. The CDR3 is 14 amino acids. V lost 5 bases, J lost 0 bases, and 5 bases lay in between. Written as DNA, the CDR3 is TGTGCCAGCAGCGTTAACTCTGGGGCCAACGTCCTGACTTTC. Translated: CASSVNSGANVLTF.

The chain carries TRBV11-2 and TRBJ2-5, with TRBD2 identical over 7 bases. V lost 5 bases, J lost 5 bases, and 11 bases stayed unmatched. This CDR3 region has 15 residues. CDR1 and CDR2 from the germline V gene are SGHAT and FQNNGV. For the CDR3, the DNA is TGTGCCAGCAGCGACGACAGCGAGCGGGGTGAGACCCAGTACTTC. Its translation: CASSDDSERGETQYF. Combining the CDR3 with reference TRBV11-2 and TRBJ2-5 gives the whole variable domain EAGVAQSPRYKIIEKRQSVAFWCNPISGHATLYWYQQILGQGPKLLIQFQNNGVVDDSQLPKDRFSAERLKGVDSTLKIQPAKLEDSAVYLCASSDDSERGETQYFGPGTRLLVL.

The chain combines TRBV6-1 with TRBJ2-1; TRBD1 matches at 7 bases. Germline trimming cut 6 bases from V and 8 bases from J; bases unmatched to any gene: 16. The CDR3 covers 16 residues. Germline V gene data show CDR1 as MNHNS and CDR2 as SASEGT. The chain's CDR3 is CASRDRQGKGAHEQFF. The CDR3 DNA reads TGTGCCAGCAGGGATAGACAGGGTAAGGGTGCCCATGAGCAGTTCTTC.

The rearrangement joins TRBV2 to TRBJ1-6; no clear D. Germline V lookup: CDR1 SNHLY, CDR2 FYNNEI. Between the trimmed V and J ends, which lost 2 bases and 17 bases, there was a span of 13 bases. The CDR3 totals 12 residues. The CDR3 DNA reads as TGTGCCAGCAGTGAAAGAGGTCAGCTCATCCACTTT. It encodes CASSERGQLIHF.

This chain uses TRBV13 with TRBJ2-1; the D call may be TRBD1 or TRBD2 (6 bases each). The CDR3 has 14 amino acids. Between the trimmed V and J ends, which lost 6 bases and 8 bases, there was a span of 17 bases. Germline V lookup: CDR1 PRHDT, CDR2 FYEKMQ (reference sequence). The CDR3 reads CASSRSGGGYEQFF. In DNA, the CDR3 is TGTGCCAGCAGTCGGTCCGGGGGCGGGTATGAGCAGTTCTTC.

V is TRBV12-3 or TRBV12-4 and J is TRBJ1-2; a possible D gene is TRBD1 (6 bases). V gave up 5 bases and J gave up 4 bases, with 11 bases separating them. This CDR3 has 13 amino acids. CDR3 loop: CASSTDRFYGYTF. DNA for the CDR3: TGTGCCAGCAGTACCGACAGGTTCTATGGCTACACCTTC.

The chain is built from TRBV4-1 and TRBJ2-1, with 11 bases identical to TRBD2. CDR3 size: 15 residues. V lost 5 bases, J lost 7 bases, and 7 bases stayed unmatched. The germline V gene has CDR1 MGHRA and CDR2 YSYEKL. DNA for the CDR3: TGCGCCAGCAGCTTGACTAGCGGGACCGGGAATGAGCAGTTCTTC. Its protein product is CASSLTSGTGNEQFF.

The chain is built from TRBV20-1 and TRBJ2-3; a possible D gene is TRBD2 (6 bases). Germline CDR1 DFQATT, CDR2 SNEGSKA (reference sequence). The CDR3 has 13 residues. Trimming cost V 7 bases and J 2 bases, with 13 bases left between them. DNA of the CDR3: TGCAGTGGTTGGGGGGAAGACACAGATACGCAGTATTTT. Translated, it gives CSGWGEDTDTQYF.

This clonotype has only a few counts. The chain carries TRBV6-2 or TRBV6-3 and TRBJ2-1, with D perhaps TRBD2 (6 bases). The V end lost 6 bases, the J end lost 3 bases, and 9 bases lay between the germline ends. This CDR3 has 13 residues. Per germline, CDR1 MNHEY and CDR2 SVGEGT. The CDR3 protein is CASREDYYNEQFF. The CDR3 nucleotides read TGTGCCAGCAGGGAGGACTACTACAATGAGCAGTTCTTC.

The chain couples TRBV20-1 to TRBJ2-5; D not resolved. CDR3 length equals 12 residues. Germline lookup yields CDR1 DFQATT and CDR2 SNEGSKA (reference sequence). V was cut by 2 bases and J by 2 bases, with 6 bases left in between. The CDR3, as DNA: TGCAGTGCTAGACTAGTACAAGAGACCCAGTACTTC. Translating it yields CSARLVQETQYF.

The rearrangement joins TRBV7-9 to TRBJ2-7; TRBD2 matches at 10 bases. The CDR3 sequence is 15 residues long. Germline V lookup: CDR1 SEHNR, CDR2 FQNEAQ (reference sequence). With V trimmed by 5 bases and J by 2 bases, 6 bases remained unmatched. This CDR3 is CASSPSGGSTYEQYF. CDR3 coding DNA: TGTGCCAGCAGCCCTAGCGGGGGCAGTACCTACGAGCAGTACTTC.

The CDR3 coding sequence is TGTGCCAGCAGGGGATACCATGGCTACACCTTC. This sequence encodes CASRGYHGYTF. This chain joins TRBV12-3 or TRBV12-4 and TRBJ1-2, with D uncertain. The CDR3 length is 11 residues. The V gene lost 6 bases and the J gene lost 6 bases, with 8 bases spanning the gap.

The chain uses TRBV5-1 and TRBJ1-5, with 7 bases that match TRBD1. The junction had 5 bases not matched to a gene; V was cut back by 0 bases and J by 8 bases. From germline, CDR1 is SGHRS and CDR2 YFSETQ. CDR3 length equals 14 residues. The chain's CDR3 is CASSLVGGGEPQHF. CDR3 bases: TGCGCCAGCAGCTTGGTAGGGGGCGGGGAGCCCCAGCATTTT. Based on the CDR3 plus reference TRBV5-1 and TRBJ1-5, the full variable domain is KAGVTQTPRYLIKTRGQQVTLSCSPISGHRSVSWYQQTPGQGLQFLFEYFSETQRNKGNFPGRFSGRQFSNSRSEMNVSTLELGDSALYLCASSLVGGGEPQHFGDGTRLSIL.

CDR3 sequence (DNA): TGTGCCAGCAGTCGGGGGGTACAGGGAATTAACACTGAAGCTTTCTTT. It yields the protein CASSRGVQGINTEAFF. V is TRBV6-2 or TRBV6-3 and J is TRBJ1-1; a possible D gene is TRBD1 (6 bases). Between the trimmed V and J ends, which lost 5 bases and 2 bases, there was a span of 18 bases. The CDR3 contains 16 residues. CDR1 and CDR2 (germline): MNHEY, SVGEGT.

About this clonotype itself: The conserved phenylalanine or tryptophan is not found at the CDR3 terminus, so this likely reflects a read error. The DNA is omitted, as the CDR3 cannot be located on it reliably, and the CDR3 follows TCRdb's listing. V is TRBV20-1 and J is TRBJ2-5; the table's D call TRBD1 went unverified against the DNA. The CDR3 region is 12 residues in length, termini included. The germline gives CDR1 DFQATT, CDR2 SNEGSKA (reference sequence). CDR3 protein: CSGRDRARDPVL.

The chain carries TRBV11-2 and TRBJ2-1; D gene ambiguous. CDR1 and CDR2 (germline): SGHAT, FQNNGV. The CDR3 loop spans 16 amino acids. Trimming stripped 5 bases from V and 3 bases from J, with 17 bases between. CDR3 DNA: TGTGCCAGCAGCCCAAACCCTACAAGCATCTACAATGAGCAGTTCTTC. Protein sequence: CASSPNPTSIYNEQFF.

The CDR3 loop is CASSPPGTDEQYF. Written as DNA, the CDR3 is TGTGCCAGCAGCCCACCCGGGACAGATGAGCAGTACTTC. The chain uses TRBV7-9 and TRBJ2-7; TRBD1 agrees at 7 bases. The germline CDR1 and CDR2 sequences are SEHNR and FQNEAQ (reference sequence). The CDR3 runs 13 residues. J gave up 7 bases and V 5 bases, and 8 bases lay outside the gene matches.

This clonotype turned up a few times. The V call is TRBV12-3 or TRBV12-4, the J call TRBJ2-5, with 7 bases lining up with TRBD2. CDR3 length: 14 amino acids. V dropped 8 bases and J dropped 1; count of bases not matched to a gene: 7. The CDR3 protein is CASRKGTTQETQYF. The DNA of the CDR3 is TGTGCCAGCCGAAAGGGGACTACCCAAGAGACCCAGTACTTC.

The V call is TRBV5-1, the J call TRBJ2-5; 8 nucleotides line up with TRBD2. Unmatched junction bases numbered 9, after V lost 1 base and J lost 7 bases. This CDR3 has 15 amino acids. From germline, CDR1 is SGHRS and CDR2 YFSETQ. The CDR3 DNA is TGCGCCAGCAGCTTGTCTCAGCGGGAGCGGGGGACCCAGTACTTC. Its translation: CASSLSQRERGTQYF.

This clonotype was observed a single time. CDR3 nucleotide sequence: TGTGCCAGCAGCCTATCGCTAGTCCCAGATACGCAGTATTTT. Amino acid sequence: CASSLSLVPDTQYF. The chain recombines TRBV11-2 with TRBJ2-3; D not certain. There are 14 residues in the CDR3. Trimming pared 5 bases from V and 4 bases from J, leaving 13 bases between. Germline CDR1 and CDR2: SGHAT and FQNNGV.

The chain couples TRBV10-3 to TRBJ2-7; 11 bases align to TRBD1. Trimming cost V 4 bases and J 3 bases; bases outside gene matches: 5. CDR1 is ENHRY and CDR2 is SYGVKD in the germline V gene. This CDR3 region has 15 residues. CDR3 protein: CAISGSGTGGYEQYF. Written as DNA, the CDR3 is TGTGCCATCAGTGGCTCCGGGACAGGGGGCTACGAGCAGTACTTC.

This chain joins TRBV2 and TRBJ2-1; 12 nucleotides match TRBD2. This CDR3 has 17 amino acids. CDR1 and CDR2 from the germline V gene are SNHLY and FYNNEI. The trim removed 11 bases at V and 0 bases at J, leaving 11 bases unmatched. This CDR3 is CAGLGLAGSSSYNEQFF. The CDR3 region has the DNA TGTGCCGGTCTAGGACTAGCGGGGTCGAGCTCCTACAATGAGCAGTTCTTC.

J is TRBJ2-1 and V is TRBV18, with D perhaps assigned TRBD1 or TRBD2 (5 bases each). The CDR3 length is 15 residues. From germline, CDR1 is KGHSH and CDR2 LQKENI. The V and J ends lost 6 bases and 9 bases respectively, with 21 bases between them. DNA of the CDR3: TGTGCCAGCTCCCCCGGGCCGGGGCAAAATTCTGAGCAGTTCTTC. This gives the protein CASSPGPGQNSEQFF.